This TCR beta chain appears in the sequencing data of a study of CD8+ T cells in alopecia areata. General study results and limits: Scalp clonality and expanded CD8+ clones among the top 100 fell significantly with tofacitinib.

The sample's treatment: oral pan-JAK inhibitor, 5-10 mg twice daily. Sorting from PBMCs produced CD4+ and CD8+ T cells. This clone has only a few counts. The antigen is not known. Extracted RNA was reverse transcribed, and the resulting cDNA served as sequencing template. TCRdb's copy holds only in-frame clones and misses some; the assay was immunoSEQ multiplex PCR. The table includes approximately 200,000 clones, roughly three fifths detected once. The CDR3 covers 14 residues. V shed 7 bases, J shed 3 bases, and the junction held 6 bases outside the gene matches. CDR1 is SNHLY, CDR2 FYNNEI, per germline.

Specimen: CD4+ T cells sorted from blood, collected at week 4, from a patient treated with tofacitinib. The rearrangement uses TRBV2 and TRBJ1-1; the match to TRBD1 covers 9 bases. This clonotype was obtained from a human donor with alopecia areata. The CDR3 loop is CASTIQGADTEAFF. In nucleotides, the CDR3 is TGTGCCAGCACCATACAGGGGGCCGACACTGAAGCTTTCTTT.